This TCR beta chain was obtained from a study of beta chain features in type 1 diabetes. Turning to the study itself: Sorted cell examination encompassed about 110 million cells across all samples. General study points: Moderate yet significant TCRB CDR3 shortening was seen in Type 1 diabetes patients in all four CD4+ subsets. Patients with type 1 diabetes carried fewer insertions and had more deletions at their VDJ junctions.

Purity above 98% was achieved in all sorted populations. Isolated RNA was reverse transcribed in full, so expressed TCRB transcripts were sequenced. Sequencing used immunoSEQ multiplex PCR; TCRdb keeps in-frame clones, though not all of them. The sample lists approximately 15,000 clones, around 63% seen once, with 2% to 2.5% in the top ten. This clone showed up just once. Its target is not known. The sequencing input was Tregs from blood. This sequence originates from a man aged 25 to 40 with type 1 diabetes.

CDR3 nucleotide sequence: TGTGCCAGCAGTTACTCACCTACAGGGCGAGATACGCAGTATTTT. Its translation is CASSYSPTGRDTQYF. V and J are TRBV6-5 and TRBJ2-3, with TRBD1 as a possible D gene (6 bases). Germline assignment: CDR1 MNHEY and CDR2 SVGAGI. V was cut by 0 bases and J by 5 bases, with 12 bases left in between. The CDR3 loop spans 15 amino acids.